This T cell receptor beta chain originates from a study of technical replicates of blood from a handful of donors. Profiled with immunoSEQ multiplex PCR; TCRdb holds only in-frame clones, not every one. The sample carries 87,000 or so clones, around 93% recorded once. This clone was seen a few times. Source material: T cells isolated from PBMCs. The receptor's source is a human donor in good health.

CDR3 coding DNA: TGTGCCAGCAGCGGGGGTACTAGCGGGAACGTTGGTGAGCAGTTCTTC. As protein: CASSGGTSGNVGEQFF. This rearrangement joins TRBV9 to TRBJ2-1; 10 bases fit TRBD2. The CDR3 has 16 residues. The trim removed 3 bases at V and 9 bases at J, leaving 12 bases unmatched. Germline V gives CDR1 SGDLS, CDR2 YYNGEE.